Sequencing of this T cell receptor beta chain was carried out in a study of cytomegalovirus exposure and HLA in healthy donors. Notes on the study in general: Immune exposure information comprised only CMV serostatus. Presence/absence analysis assumed near-uniform sequencing depth across donors. In an earlier analysis, most TCR beta V segments were productive about 90% or about 30% of the time.

Each of the donors was a healthy bone marrow donor. In regard to this clone: What it binds is not known.

A multiplex PCR was run with 60 Vbeta primers and 13 Jbeta primers. Sequencing was performed with immunoSEQ multiplex PCR; in TCRdb, only in-frame clones are kept and a portion is missing. The sample yields around 150,000 clones, roughly 81% seen once. The receptor was isolated from a woman aged 45-65 years in good health and CMV-seronegative. Sample: PBMCs.

Here the CDR3 DNA reads TGTGCCAGCAGTGAAAGGCTAGTGCCCGCGAATACGCAGTATTTT. Its protein is CASSERLVPANTQYF. V usage is TRBV2 and J usage is TRBJ2-3; D is uncertain. Germline-derived CDR1 and CDR2 are SNHLY and FYNNEI. V lost 2 bases and J lost 7, with 16 bases in between. The CDR3 loop spans 15 amino acids.